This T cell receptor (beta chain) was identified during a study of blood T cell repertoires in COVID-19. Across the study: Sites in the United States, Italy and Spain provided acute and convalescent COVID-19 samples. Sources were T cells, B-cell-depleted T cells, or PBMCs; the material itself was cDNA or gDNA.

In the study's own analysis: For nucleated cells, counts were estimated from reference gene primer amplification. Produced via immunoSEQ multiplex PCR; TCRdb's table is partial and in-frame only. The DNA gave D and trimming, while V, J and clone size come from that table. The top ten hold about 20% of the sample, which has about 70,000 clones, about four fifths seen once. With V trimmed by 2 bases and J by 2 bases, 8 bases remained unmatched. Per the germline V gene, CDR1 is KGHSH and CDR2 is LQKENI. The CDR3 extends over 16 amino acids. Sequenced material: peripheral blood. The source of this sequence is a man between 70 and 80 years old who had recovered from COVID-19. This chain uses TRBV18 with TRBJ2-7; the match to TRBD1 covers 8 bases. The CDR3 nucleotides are TGTGCCAGCTCACCATTAAAACAGGGGGTAACCTACGAGCAGTACTTC. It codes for CASSPLKQGVTYEQYF.